The 2 T cell receptor beta chains listed next were all sequenced from one sample in a study of blood T cell repertoires in COVID-19. Assay: immunoSEQ multiplex PCR; the TCRdb copy retains only in-frame clones and omits some. Of about 220,000 clones listed, 84% were seen once; the top ten hold less than 6.5%. The specimen sequenced was peripheral blood. The receptors derive from a woman aged 55-70 years who had recovered from COVID-19.

The CDR3 is CASSEAGSDRGNQPQHF. The CDR3 DNA reads TGTGCCAGCAGTGAAGCCGGATCAGACAGGGGGAATCAGCCCCAGCATTTT. This sequence joins TRBV6-1 and TRBJ1-5; TRBD1 matches 9 bases. The CDR3 loop spans 17 amino acids. Per germline, CDR1 MNHNS and CDR2 SASEGT. Trimming removed 0 bases from V and 4 bases from J; junction bases left unmatched: 7.

Worth noting for this clone: The same CDR3 arises from other DNA sequences in this sample as well. This chain connects TRBV29-1 to TRBJ1-1, with 11 positions matching TRBD1. Germline loops: CDR1 SQVTM, CDR2 ANQGSEA. The J segment lost 1 base and the V segment lost 4 bases, leaving 8 bases of the junction unmatched. CDR3 length: 16 residues. CDR3 loop: CSVAGDRGRGNTEAFF. CDR3 bases: TGCAGCGTTGCGGGGGACAGGGGGAGAGGGAACACTGAAGCTTTCTTT. The full variable domain, with the rest looked up from reference TRBV29-1 and TRBJ1-1, is SAVISQKPSRDICQRGTSLTIQCQVDSQVTMMFWYRQQPGQSLTLIATANQGSEATYESGFVIDKFPISRPNLTFSTLTVSNMSPEDSSIYLCSVAGDRGRGNTEAFFGQGTRLTVV.